These 13 T cell receptor beta chains came from one sample sequenced in a study of blood T cell repertoires in COVID-19. Clones were sequenced by immunoSEQ multiplex PCR, and TCRdb holds only the in-frame ones, with some missing. Here the sample spans tens of thousands of clones, about 90% being singletons. Material: peripheral blood. The source of these receptors is a man in his 70s with active COVID-19.

The chain combines TRBV4-1 with TRBJ1-1; perhaps TRBD1 as D (6 bases). Germline V gene data show CDR1 as MGHRA and CDR2 as YSYEKL. Trimming shortened V by 4 bases and J by 4 bases, and 13 bases separated the two germline ends. The CDR3 is 14 residues long. CDR3 in DNA: TGCGCCAGCAGCCGGGGGCCCCCGGGCACTGAAGCTTTCTTT. Protein product: CASSRGPPGTEAFF.

This clone was observed a single time. This chain links TRBV6-6 with TRBJ1-1, with 8 bases aligning to TRBD1. CDR1 and CDR2 (germline): MNHNY, SVGAGI (reference sequence). This CDR3 region has 15 residues. Trimming removed 5 bases from V and 3 bases from J; junction bases left unmatched: 8. The CDR3: CASSNIQGGDTEAFF. The CDR3 DNA reads TGTGCCAGCAGTAATATACAGGGGGGGGACACTGAAGCTTTCTTT.

V usage is TRBV29-1 and J usage is TRBJ2-7, with 11 bases lining up with TRBD1. The V gene's germline CDR1 is SQVTM and CDR2 ANQGSEA. The CDR3 covers 14 residues. V lost 7 bases to trimming and J lost 6 bases; unmatched junction nucleotides: 11. DNA of the CDR3: TGCAGCGGGGGAACGGGACAGGGGGAATCCGAGCAGTACTTC. It yields the protein CSGGTGQGESEQYF.

The V and J genes are TRBV5-5 and TRBJ1-5; 7 bases are shared with TRBD1. Germline V gene sequence: CDR1 SGHKS, CDR2 YYEKEE (reference sequence). The CDR3 spans 15 residues. Trimming at V came to 1 base and at J to 2 bases, leaving 3 bases not matched to a gene. CDR3 region: CASSLTGDGNQPQHF. CDR3 nucleotides: TGTGCCAGCAGCTTGACAGGGGATGGCAATCAGCCCCAGCATTTT. The full variable domain, rest sourced from reference TRBV5-5 and TRBJ1-5, is DAGVTQSPTHLIKTRGQQVTLRCSPISGHKSVSWYQQVLGQGPQFIFQYYEKEERGRGNFPDRFSARQFPNYSSELNVNALLLGDSALYLCASSLTGDGNQPQHFGDGTRLSIL.

Here the CDR3 DNA reads TGTGCCAGCAGCTTATTGGGGCCATCCATTAACTATGGCTACACCTTC. Translated, it gives CASSLLGPSINYGYTF. The chain has TRBV7-9 and TRBJ1-2; weak D call: TRBD1 (5 bases). CDR1 is SEHNR and CDR2 is FQNEAQ in the germline V gene (reference sequence). V lost 2 bases and J lost 1, with 14 bases in between. The CDR3 contains 16 residues.

Turning to this clone: Germline is not matched at one junction end, which may reflect a read error. V and J are TRBV7-2 and TRBJ1-1; D ambiguous. The CDR3 has 14 residues. Germline CDR1 SGHTA, CDR2 FQGNSA. Here the CDR3 DNA reads TGTGCCAGCATCTTAGACAATTCGAACACTGAAGCTTTCTTT. Amino acid sequence: CASILDNSNTEAFF.

The rearrangement links TRBV29-1 to TRBJ2-3; 7 nucleotides align to TRBD1. There are 14 residues in the CDR3. V shed 3 bases, J shed 0 bases, and the junction held 3 bases outside the gene matches. CDR1 is SQVTM, CDR2 ANQGSEA, per germline. The CDR3 is CSVDKGASTDTQYF. CDR3 DNA sequence: TGCAGCGTTGATAAGGGGGCTAGCACAGATACGCAGTATTTT.

V gene TRBV6-5 combines with J gene TRBJ1-1; 10 nucleotides align to TRBD1. The CDR3 runs 15 residues. Germline V lookup: CDR1 MNHEY, CDR2 SVGAGI. Losses at the gene ends were 6 bases for V and 1 base for J; bases not matched to a gene: 5. The CDR3: CASRRDRGPNTEAFF. CDR3 nucleotides: TGTGCCAGCAGAAGGGACAGGGGACCGAACACTGAAGCTTTCTTT.

The J gene is TRBJ2-7, the V gene TRBV28; the match to TRBD1 covers 9 bases. The CDR3 consists of 13 residues. J gave up 6 bases and V 7 bases, and 7 bases lay outside the gene matches. Germline loops: CDR1 MDHEN, CDR2 SYDVKM. DNA for the CDR3: TGTGCCAGCACCCGGGACAGGGTAAGCGAGCAGTACTTC. Translation gives CASTRDRVSEQYF.

This rearrangement joins TRBV24-1 to TRBJ2-1; possibly TRBD1 for D (6 bases). This CDR3 has 14 residues. Trimming took 5 bases from V and 7 from J, leaving 14 bases between them. The germline V gene encodes CDR1 KGHDR and CDR2 SFDVKD. The DNA for the CDR3 is TGTGCCACCAGTGGTACTCAGGGGACGAATGAGCAGTTCTTC. Translating it yields CATSGTQGTNEQFF.

The chain joins TRBV7-2 to TRBJ2-5, with D possibly being TRBD2 (6 bases). The germline V and J ends were trimmed by 5 bases and 0 bases, with 10 bases remaining between them. The CDR3 runs 14 residues. The germline CDR1 and CDR2 sequences are SGHTA and FQGNSA. The CDR3 sequence: CASSQDYNQETQYF. Written as DNA, the CDR3 is TGTGCCAGCAGCCAGGACTACAACCAAGAGACCCAGTACTTC.

The chain is built from TRBV10-1 and TRBJ2-2; TRBD2 agrees at 8 bases. V shed 8 bases and J 2 bases; nucleotides not matched to a gene: 16. The V gene's germline CDR1 is WNHNN and CDR2 SYGVQD (reference sequence). The CDR3 is 18 amino acids. Written as DNA, the CDR3 is TGCGCCAGCGGGTATGGTGGAAGCGGGGGCCTTAACACCGGGGAGCTGTTTTTT. It is translated as CASGYGGSGGLNTGELFF.

The CDR3 is CASSVSGGNKEKLFF. In nucleotides, the CDR3 is TGTGCCAGCAGCGTTTCGGGTGGAAACAAAGAAAAACTGTTTTTT. This sequence joins TRBV9 and TRBJ1-4; D is unclear. The V end lost 2 bases, the J end lost 8 bases, and 16 bases lay between the germline ends. Germline CDR1 is SGDLS and CDR2 is YYNGEE. The CDR3 loop spans 15 amino acids.